Shown below are 2 T cell receptor beta chains from a single sample sequenced in a study of cytomegalovirus exposure and HLA in healthy donors. Clones were read by immunoSEQ multiplex PCR, and TCRdb kept only the in-frame ones, dropping some. The sample has hundreds of thousands of clones; approximately 90% are singletons. The sequencing input was PBMCs. The receptors were sampled from a woman between 18 and 30 years old in good health and CMV-seronegative.

The rearrangement joins TRBV5-1 to TRBJ2-1, with D unresolved. V was trimmed by 0 bases and J by 8 bases, leaving 6 bases between them. Germline CDR1 and CDR2: SGHRS and YFSETQ. The CDR3 covers 12 residues. The CDR3 loop reads CASSLVFDEQFF. DNA for the CDR3: TGCGCCAGCAGCTTGGTGTTCGATGAGCAGTTCTTC. The full variable domain, completed using reference TRBV5-1 and TRBJ2-1, is KAGVTQTPRYLIKTRGQQVTLSCSPISGHRSVSWYQQTPGQGLQFLFEYFSETQRNKGNFPGRFSGRQFSNSRSEMNVSTLELGDSALYLCASSLVFDEQFFGPGTRLTVL.

In DNA, the CDR3 is TGTGCCAGCAGACCACCCGACAGGGGGGTATACGAGCAGTACTTC. The encoded protein is CASRPPDRGVYEQYF. This sequence joins TRBV28 and TRBJ2-7; 9 nucleotides align to TRBD1. Germline V gene sequence: CDR1 MDHEN, CDR2 SYDVKM. The CDR3 is 15 residues long. V trimming: 6 bases; J trimming: 4 bases; junction bases outside the gene matches: 10. The variable domain in full, completed from reference TRBV28 and TRBJ2-7, reads DVKVTQSSRYLVKRTGEKVFLECVQDMDHENMFWYRQDPGLGLRLIYFSYDVKMKEKGDIPEGYSVSREKKERFSLILESASTNQTSMYLCASRPPDRGVYEQYFGPGTRLTVT.